This T cell receptor (beta chain) was retrieved from a study of T cells in Graves' hyperthyroidism and ophthalmopathy. TCR beta CDR3 region amplification was performed from RNA transcripts. RT-PCR in the first round (using the HTBI primer set) targeted the TCR CDR3. TCRdb re-derived calls from the multiplex PCR reads in MiXCR, one entry per CDR3 protein. This sample has some 570,000 distinct CDR3 sequences; 14% occur once, and the top ten carry over 6%. This clonotype was recorded many times. Uncontrolled infection, other autoimmune disease, pregnancy or lactation led to exclusion. The sequencing sample was made of blood. The sequence was obtained from a woman aged 18-35 years with Graves' ophthalmopathy.

CDR3 DNA sequence: TGTGCCACCAGTGATTCCGGGAGGGGGGATGCCTCTGGCTACACCTTC. Translation gives CATSDSGRGDASGYTF. The rearrangement joins TRBV24-1 to TRBJ1-2; the D gene is possibly TRBD1 (6 bases). The V end was cut by 2 bases, the J end by 7 bases, with 19 bases between. This CDR3 is 16 amino acids long. Looked up from germline, CDR1 is KGHDR and CDR2 is SFDVKD.